The clone carrying this TCR beta chain appeared a single time. Its antigen remains unknown. Produced via immunoSEQ multiplex PCR; TCRdb's table is partial and in-frame only. The sample yields 97,000 or so clones, 86% seen once. This record belongs to a study of T cell responses to AZD1222 COVID-19 vaccine. Across the study: Second doses that came at about 4 or about 12 weeks were put together.

Study-wide results and caveats: Repertoires were obtained only post-peak T cell response. Close to half of spike-specific TCRs reportedly recognize unmutated variant regions. With dominance at 160-218 and 743-854, vaccine-associated CD4 TCRs spanned spike.

The source material was peripheral blood, sampled on day 0 of AZD1222 vaccination. The origin of this receptor is an adult in good health.

The CDR3 coding sequence is TGTGCCAGCAGCGAGGGGGACAGGGGCGTTGAGACCCAGTACTTC. Its protein is CASSEGDRGVETQYF. The rearrangement links TRBV9 to TRBJ2-5; 10 nucleotides match TRBD1. This CDR3 has 15 residues. J lost 5 bases, V lost 3 bases, and 7 bases had no gene match. The germline V gene has CDR1 SGDLS and CDR2 YYNGEE.